This TCR beta chain was recorded in a study of radiotherapy plus CTLA-4 blockade in lung cancer. Study background: Objective response was observed in around a sixth of patients, and disease control in roughly 33%. Study outcomes and limitations: Blood TCR clones of tumor origin expanded after radiotherapy plus ipilimumab.

V lost 1 base and J lost 0, with 17 bases in between. This CDR3 is built from 18 residues. Germline V gives CDR1 WNHNN, CDR2 SYGVQD (reference sequence). The repertoire was sequenced with immunoSEQ multiplex PCR; TCRdb's copy has only in-frame clones and lacks some. The sample lists some 73,000 clones, roughly 70% occurring once. A remark on this clone: As yet, its antigen is unknown.

The V gene is TRBV10-1, the J gene TRBJ2-3; D unresolved. The sequencing used peripheral blood, collected from a patient treated with radiotherapy plus ipilimumab. The source of this sequence is a human donor with non-small cell lung cancer whose response to radiotherapy plus ipilimumab could not be evaluated. The DNA for the CDR3 is TGCGCCAGCAGTGAGTTTGCGACTGCCCACCTTAGCACAGATACGCAGTATTTT. Encoded protein: CASSEFATAHLSTDTQYF.